Each of the 24 T cell receptor beta chains below was sequenced from the same sample in a study of prognosis after radiotherapy for stage I lung cancer. Two-round multiplex PCR on genomic DNA was the method by which TCR beta CDR3 was amplified. The authors ran first-round PCR with primers specific to each TRBV and TRBJ gene. TCRdb recomputed calls from the multiplex PCR reads with MiXCR, one row per CDR3 protein. The sample lists around 11,000 distinct CDR3 sequences, 45% to 65% occurring once. Sequenced material: PBMCs, taken before or after stereotactic body radiation therapy (not recorded which). These receptors all stem from a donor over 45 with non-small cell lung cancer.

Points on this clonotype: This is likely an artifact of a read error, given a far larger clone one base away. The V and J genes are TRBV6-1 and TRBJ2-5; 7 bases fit TRBD2. Trimming removed 6 bases from V and 2 bases from J; junction bases left unmatched: 15. The germline gives CDR1 MNHNS, CDR2 SASEGT. The CDR3 is 17 residues long. As DNA, the CDR3 is TGTGCCAGCAGGGATCCGACCGGGACTATCGGGCAAGAGACCCAGTACTTC. This gives the protein CASRDPTGTIGQETQYF.

This clonotype is judged medium-sized. This sequence joins TRBV6-5 and TRBJ2-1, with D unclear. The germline V gene encodes CDR1 MNHEY and CDR2 SVGAGI. The CDR3 length is 12 residues. V lost 0 bases to trimming and J lost 9 bases, with 6 bases between them. The CDR3 sequence is CASSYSFSEQFF. In DNA, the CDR3 is TGTGCCAGCAGTTACTCCTTTAGTGAGCAGTTCTTC.

The V gene is TRBV9, the J gene TRBJ2-7, with D hard to call. Germline V gene data show CDR1 as SGDLS and CDR2 as YYNGEE. The V end lost 2 bases, the J end lost 0 bases, and 9 bases lay between the germline ends. The CDR3 is made up of 14 amino acids. The chain's CDR3 is CASSVGDHSYEQYF. DNA of the CDR3: TGTGCCAGCAGCGTTGGGGATCACTCCTACGAGCAGTACTTC.

This clonotype has just one count. The J gene is TRBJ1-1, the V gene TRBV7-9; D is uncertain. Per the germline V gene, CDR1 is SEHNR and CDR2 is FQNEAQ (reference sequence). With 6 bases removed from V and 4 bases from J, the gap between germline ends came to 18 bases. The CDR3 sequence is 15 residues long. CDR3 protein: CASRRGEGPITEAFF. CDR3 nucleotides: TGTGCCAGCAGACGGGGAGAAGGGCCAATCACTGAAGCTTTCTTT.

The CDR3 is CASSPPMGISAKETQYF. The CDR3 DNA is TGTGCCAGCAGCCCCCCGATGGGTATCTCCGCAAAAGAGACCCAGTACTTC. The V gene is TRBV11-2, the J gene TRBJ2-5; D unresolved. V shed 5 bases and J shed 3 bases, with 22 bases lying between them. CDR1 is SGHAT and CDR2 is FQNNGV in the germline V gene. There are 17 residues in the CDR3.

By share, this clonotype ranks as medium-sized (0.01 to 0.1%). The rearrangement joins TRBV3-1 to TRBJ1-6; no definite D call. The CDR3 runs to 15 residues. Germline values: CDR1 LGHDT, CDR2 YNNKEL (reference sequence). V was pared by 0 bases and J by 6 bases, with 9 bases between. The CDR3 DNA reads TGTGCCAGCAGCCAAGATTGGGGTTCTAATTCACCCCTCCACTTT. Translation: CASSQDWGSNSPLHF.

A word on this clonotype: The junction shows a germline mismatch at one end, possibly a read error. CDR3: CASSLNVVAYEQYF. CDR3 coding DNA: TGTGCCAGCAGTTTGAATGTCGTCGCCTACGAGCAGTACTTT. The chain combines TRBV27 with TRBJ2-7, with D unresolved. Germline V gene lookup returns CDR1 MNHEY and CDR2 SMNVEV (reference sequence). The CDR3 extends over 14 amino acids.

The J gene is TRBJ2-7, the V gene TRBV20-1; 9 bases are shared with TRBD1. V trimming: 4 bases; J trimming: 5 bases; junction bases outside the gene matches: 12. This CDR3 has 15 amino acids. Looked up from germline, CDR1 is DFQATT and CDR2 is SNEGSKA (reference sequence). The CDR3 protein is CSATTGTGSIHEQYF. The CDR3 region has the DNA TGCAGTGCTACCACCGGGACAGGGAGTATCCACGAGCAGTACTTC.

The chain employs TRBV2 and TRBJ2-7; the D gene is possibly TRBD2 (5 bases). The V end was cut by 4 bases, the J end by 1 base, with 14 bases between. Germline assignment: CDR1 SNHLY and CDR2 FYNNEI. The CDR3 is 15 amino acids. CDR3 residues: CASSGTGMGSYEQYF. CDR3 sequence (DNA): TGTGCCAGCAGTGGGACTGGTATGGGGTCCTACGAGCAGTACTTC.

For this clonotype: A far larger clone is a single base away, which makes a read error likely. This chain joins TRBV7-9 and TRBJ2-7; 8 bases map to TRBD1. This CDR3 is built from 16 residues. After removal of 7 bases from V and 1 base from J, the junction contained 12 bases not matched to a gene. Germline V CDR1 and CDR2: SEHNR, FQNEAQ (reference sequence). The CDR3 region has the DNA TGTGCCAGCATCTATCAGGGGGCCGGATGGTCCTACGAGCAGTACTTC. Its translation is CASIYQGAGWSYEQYF.

CDR3 in DNA: TGTGCCAGTATGGGTATGCTCACCGGGGAGCTGTTTTTT. Its translation is CASMGMLTGELFF. This rearrangement joins TRBV19 to TRBJ2-2; D ambiguous. Germline CDR1 LNHDA, CDR2 SQIVND (reference sequence). V lost 7 bases and J 4 bases, leaving 10 bases between the germline ends. The CDR3 length is 13 residues.

This clonotype counts as medium-sized. The chain joins TRBV12-3 or TRBV12-4 to TRBJ2-7, with 7 bases that match TRBD1. The CDR3 runs to 14 residues. V lost 5 bases to trimming and J lost 1 base; unmatched junction nucleotides: 5. CDR3 in amino acids: CASSPSGQSYEQYF. The CDR3 coding sequence is TGTGCCAGCAGTCCCTCGGGACAGTCCTACGAGCAGTACTTC.

In its sample, this clonotype was seen many times. The chain couples TRBV7-6 to TRBJ1-2; 8 bases align to TRBD1. CDR3 length: 14 residues. CDR1 is SGHVS and CDR2 is FNYEAQ in the germline V gene. The ends lost 4 bases at V and 8 bases at J; junction bases unmatched: 9. CDR3 sequence: CASSSGQGLEGYTF. The CDR3 DNA is TGTGCCAGCAGCTCCGGACAGGGCTTAGAAGGCTACACCTTC.

This chain links TRBV11-3 with TRBJ2-1; D is ambiguous. This CDR3 is 13 amino acids long. Germline-derived CDR1 and CDR2 are SGHNT and YENEEA. Trimming took 7 bases from V and 8 from J, leaving 15 bases between them. This chain's CDR3 is CASIRSTSHEQFF. CDR3 nucleotides: TGTGCCAGCATCCGGAGTACCAGCCATGAGCAGTTCTTC.

A word on this clonotype: This may be a read error, as it is one base from a much larger clone. The chain couples TRBV6-2 or TRBV6-3 to TRBJ2-3; perhaps TRBD1 as D (6 bases). The CDR3 is made up of 11 amino acids. With 8 bases removed from V and 15 bases from J, the gap between germline ends came to 18 bases. Germline V gene sequence: CDR1 MNHEY, CDR2 SVGEGT. CDR3 sequence (DNA): TGTGCCAGCGGTCAAGGACAGTATCACTATTTT. This gives the protein CASGQGQYHYF.

By its share, this clonotype is medium-sized. The rearrangement joins TRBV7-6 to TRBJ2-1, with 12 positions matching TRBD2. The germline V gene encodes CDR1 SGHVS and CDR2 FNYEAQ. The CDR3 sequence is 20 residues long. V lost 5 bases to trimming and J lost 0 bases; unmatched junction nucleotides: 14. The CDR3 here is CASSEAPTLAGGLSYNEQFF. In nucleotides, the CDR3 is TGTGCCAGCAGCGAAGCCCCTACACTAGCGGGGGGCCTCTCCTACAATGAGCAGTTCTTC.

The genes are TRBV6-1 and TRBJ2-3; TRBD1 might be the D (6 bases). Trimming cost V 4 bases and J 0 bases, with 20 bases left between them. Germline CDR1 is MNHNS and CDR2 is SASEGT. This CDR3 contains 18 residues. The CDR3 is CASSAYRGSGDSTDTQYF. As DNA, the CDR3 is TGTGCCAGCAGTGCCTACAGAGGATCAGGGGATAGCACAGATACGCAGTATTTT.

A note on this clonotype: This may come from a read error, since a much larger clone is one base off. This chain uses TRBV7-8 with TRBJ2-5, with 9 bases matching TRBD2. Germline loops: CDR1 SGHVS, CDR2 FQNEAQ. This CDR3 contains 16 residues. Trimming took 4 bases from V and 4 from J; bases not matched to a gene: 10. The CDR3: CASSWARLAGRETQYF. The CDR3 DNA reads TGTGCCAGCAGCTGGGCCCGGCTAGCGGGACGAGAGACCCAGTACTTC.

This clonotype occurred many times. The J gene is TRBJ1-2, the V gene TRBV30; D remains ambiguous. V was shortened by 0 bases and J by 0 bases, with 8 bases between the two germline ends. The CDR3 consists of 14 residues. Germline CDR1 is GTSNPN and CDR2 is SVGIG (reference sequence). The CDR3 region is CAWSVLGSNYGYTF. The CDR3, as DNA: TGTGCCTGGAGTGTACTAGGGTCTAACTATGGCTACACCTTC. The entire variable domain, with the rest obtained from reference TRBV30 and TRBJ1-2, is as follows: SQTIHQWPATLVQPVGSPLSLECTVEGTSNPNLYWYRQAAGRGLQLLFYSVGIGQISSEVPQNLSASRPQDRQFILSSKKLLLSDSGFYLCAWSVLGSNYGYTFGSGTRLTVV.

The chain uses TRBV19 and TRBJ1-2; D gene uncertain. Germline values: CDR1 LNHDA, CDR2 SQIVND (reference sequence). V gave up 10 bases and J gave up 0 bases, with 18 bases separating them. The CDR3 runs 15 residues. In DNA, the CDR3 is TGTGCCACCCTCGTGAACGGGTCTTCTAACTATGGCTACACCTTC. Protein sequence: CATLVNGSSNYGYTF.

This clonotype was seen a handful of times. The V call is TRBV30, the J call TRBJ1-6; D may be TRBD1 (6 bases). Germline V CDR1 and CDR2: GTSNPN, SVGIG (reference sequence). Trimming stripped 3 bases from V and 4 bases from J, with 10 bases between. CDR3 length equals 14 residues. As DNA, the CDR3 is TGTGCCTGGAGGAGGGGGGATTATAATTCACCCCTCCACTTT. It encodes CAWRRGDYNSPLHF.

This chain joins TRBV6-1 and TRBJ1-2; 9 bases line up with TRBD1. Germline V gene lookup returns CDR1 MNHNS and CDR2 SASEGT. The CDR3 loop spans 14 amino acids. The V segment lost 7 bases and the J segment 1 base; nucleotides outside the gene matches: 4. The CDR3 sequence: CASTRTGDNYGYTF. DNA for the CDR3: TGTGCCAGCACCCGGACAGGGGATAACTATGGCTACACCTTC.

By frequency in the sample, this clonotype is medium-sized. The chain recombines TRBV9 with TRBJ2-1, with 7 nucleotides matching TRBD2. Germline CDR1 SGDLS, CDR2 YYNGEE. J lost 0 bases, V lost 2 bases, and 8 bases had no gene match. This CDR3 comprises 17 residues. CDR3: CASSVEGGRSSYNEQFF. In nucleotides, the CDR3 is TGTGCCAGCAGCGTCGAGGGAGGGCGTAGCTCCTACAATGAGCAGTTCTTC.

This clonotype showed up just a few times. The chain uses TRBV27 and TRBJ2-7; maybe TRBD1 (6 bases). This CDR3 has 13 residues. CDR1 and CDR2 from the germline V gene are MNHEY and SMNVEV (reference sequence). The V end was cut by 6 bases, the J end by 4 bases, with 13 bases between. CDR3 DNA: TGTGCCAGCAGCCTGACAGGTACTTACGAGCAGTACTTC. Its protein product is CASSLTGTYEQYF.